This T cell receptor beta chain was recovered during a study of OX40 agonist ivuxolimab in advanced cancers. Comments on this clone: Antigen unknown.

Samples of blood were obtained at baseline, on cycle 4 day 1, and on cycle 7 day 1. Notes on the study in general: Expanded clones were, on average, more numerous in CD8+ T cells than in CD4+. At doses 0.1 to 3.0 mg/kg, CD4+ and CD8+ clones expanded.

Sequencing used immunoSEQ multiplex PCR; TCRdb keeps in-frame clones, though not all of them. The data hold 60,000 or so clones, with about 85% observed a single time. The length of the CDR3 is 13 residues. Trimming took 4 bases from V and 3 from J, leaving 7 bases between them. Germline lookup yields CDR1 MNHEY and CDR2 SMNVEV (reference sequence). The TCR sequence derives from an adult with an advanced solid tumor such as melanoma, head and neck, liver or kidney cancer. The chain recombines TRBV27 with TRBJ2-1; D ambiguous. The starting material was CD4+ or CD8+ T cells sorted from blood, obtained in a trial of the OX40 agonist ivuxolimab. In DNA, the CDR3 is TGTGCCAGCAGTTGGGCAGTCTACAATGAGCAGTTCTTC. Translated, it gives CASSWAVYNEQFF.